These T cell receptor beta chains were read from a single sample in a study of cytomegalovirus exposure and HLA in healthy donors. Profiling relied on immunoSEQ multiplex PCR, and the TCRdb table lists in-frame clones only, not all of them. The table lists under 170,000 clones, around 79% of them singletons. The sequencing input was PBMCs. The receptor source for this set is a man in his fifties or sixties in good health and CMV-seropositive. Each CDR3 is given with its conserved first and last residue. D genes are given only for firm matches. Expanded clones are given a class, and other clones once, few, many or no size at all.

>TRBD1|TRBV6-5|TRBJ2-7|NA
CASSFSGGFEQYF
TGTGCCAGCAGTTTTTCAGGGGGCTTCGAGCAGTACTTC
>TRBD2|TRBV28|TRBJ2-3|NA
CASSLQGSAGGLLSDTQYF
TGTGCCAGCAGTTTACAAGGATCAGCGGGAGGTCTCCTCTCAGATACGCAGTATTTT
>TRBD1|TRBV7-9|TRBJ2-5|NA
CASSQQGGVETQYF
TGTGCCAGCAGCCAACAGGGGGGAGTGGAGACCCAGTACTTC
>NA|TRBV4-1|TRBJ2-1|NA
CASSPLAGSSYNEQFF
TGCGCCAGCAGCCCCCTAGCTGGGAGCTCCTACAATGAGCAGTTCTTC
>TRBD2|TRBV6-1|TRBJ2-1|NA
CASSETWTSPYNEQFF
TGTGCCAGCAGTGAAACGTGGACTAGTCCCTACAATGAGCAGTTCTTC
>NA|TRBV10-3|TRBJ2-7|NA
CAIRDSARGEQYF
TGTGCCATCAGGGACAGCGCGAGGGGCGAGCAGTACTTC
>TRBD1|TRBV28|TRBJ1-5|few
CASGDRQGSPQHF
TGTGCCAGCGGAGATCGACAGGGTTCGCCCCAGCATTTT
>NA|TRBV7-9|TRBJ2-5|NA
CASSSWGRDQETQYF
TGTGCCAGCAGCTCTTGGGGCAGGGACCAAGAGACCCAGTACTTC
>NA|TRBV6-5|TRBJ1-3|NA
CASSYSGGNTIYF
TGTGCCAGCAGTTACTCCGGGGGAAACACCATATATTTT
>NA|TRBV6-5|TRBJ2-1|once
CASSFASARYNEQFF
TGTGCCAGCAGTTTTGCTAGCGCAAGATACAATGAGCAGTTCTTC
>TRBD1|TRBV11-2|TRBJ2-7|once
CASSHGQGAAYEQYF
TGTGCCAGCAGCCATGGACAGGGGGCGGCCTACGAGCAGTACTTC
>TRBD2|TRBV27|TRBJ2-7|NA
CASKPRGRAYEQYF
TGTGCCAGCAAACCCCGCGGGAGGGCCTACGAGCAGTACTTC
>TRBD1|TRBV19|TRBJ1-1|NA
CATNRGLATEAFF
TGTGCCACAAACAGGGGGCTCGCCACTGAAGCTTTCTTT
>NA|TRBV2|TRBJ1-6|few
CASRELRDYNSPLHF
TGTGCCAGCAGGGAGTTACGGGACTATAATTCACCCCTCCACTTT
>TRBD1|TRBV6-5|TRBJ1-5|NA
CASSSGTASNQPQHF
TGTGCCAGCAGTTCCGGGACAGCAAGCAATCAGCCCCAGCATTTT
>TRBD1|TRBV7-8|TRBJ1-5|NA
CASSLGPYDRDQYQPQHF
TGTGCCAGCAGCTTAGGCCCCTATGACAGGGACCAGTATCAGCCCCAGCATTTT
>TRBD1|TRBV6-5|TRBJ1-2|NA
CASSYSGQGRGYTF
TGTGCCAGCAGTTACTCGGGACAGGGTCGTGGCTACACCTTC
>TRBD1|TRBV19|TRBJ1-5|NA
CASSLIRTGIDQPQHF
TGTGCCAGTAGTCTCATTCGGACAGGGATCGATCAGCCCCAGCATTTT
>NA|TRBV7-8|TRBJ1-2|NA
CASSLSSREDGYTF
TGTGCCAGCAGCTTATCCTCCAGGGAAGATGGCTACACCTTC
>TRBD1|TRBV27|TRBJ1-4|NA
CASSRTGQTTNEKLFF
TGTGCCAGCAGCCGGACAGGGCAGACAACTAATGAAAAACTGTTTTTT
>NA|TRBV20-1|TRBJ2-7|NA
CSAAGYEQYF
TGCAGTGCGGCAGGGTACGAGCAGTACTTC
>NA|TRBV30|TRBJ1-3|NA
CASGLPSSGNTIYF
TGTGCCTCCGGACTCCCGAGCTCTGGAAACACCATATATTTT
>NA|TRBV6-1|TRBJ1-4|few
CASSEVNDRGKLFF
TGTGCCAGCAGTGAAGTGAACGATAGGGGAAAACTGTTTTTT
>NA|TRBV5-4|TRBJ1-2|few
CASSLTGGLLYGYTF
TGTGCCAGCAGCTTGACGGGGGGGCTCCTCTATGGCTACACCTTC
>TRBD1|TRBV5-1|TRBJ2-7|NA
CASSLDRGAYEQYF
TGCGCCAGCAGCTTGGACAGGGGAGCCTACGAGCAGTACTTC
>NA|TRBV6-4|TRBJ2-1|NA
CASRQDSSYNEQFF
TGTGCCAGTCGACAGGATAGCTCCTACAATGAGCAGTTCTTC
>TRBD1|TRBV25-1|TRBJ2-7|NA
CASSAMGGTGGSEQYF
TGTGCCAGCAGTGCCATGGGGGGGACAGGGGGATCCGAGCAGTACTTC
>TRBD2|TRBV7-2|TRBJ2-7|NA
CASSLNTGGLFSYF
TGTGCCAGCAGCTTAAACACGGGGGGATTGTTCTCGTACTTC
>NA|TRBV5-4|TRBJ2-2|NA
CASSLGTGAGELFF
TGTGCCAGCAGCTTGGGTACCGGAGCCGGGGAGCTGTTTTTT
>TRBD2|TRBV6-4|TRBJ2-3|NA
CASSARTSFSTDTQYF
TGTGCCAGCAGTGCCAGGACTAGCTTCAGCACAGATACGCAGTATTTT
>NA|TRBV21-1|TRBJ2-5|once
CASSKRTRTALVGTGVTRETQYF
TGTGCCAGCAGCAAAAGGACCCGAACTGCTCTTGTGGGGACAGGGGTTACGCGGGAGACCCAGTACTTC
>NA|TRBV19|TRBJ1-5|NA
CASSIHNTENDQPQHF
TGTGCCAGTAGTATTCACAACACGGAGAACGATCAGCCCCAGCATTTT
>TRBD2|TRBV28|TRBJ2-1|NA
CASSRASGRTYNEQFF
TGTGCCAGCAGCCGAGCTAGCGGGAGGACTTACAATGAGCAGTTCTTC
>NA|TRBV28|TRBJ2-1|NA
CASSRRSNEQFF
TGTGCCAGCAGCCGCCGTAGCAATGAGCAGTTCTTC
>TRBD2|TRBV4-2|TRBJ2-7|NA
CASSQPLAGGAYEQYF
TGTGCCAGCAGCCAGCCTCTAGCGGGAGGGGCCTACGAGCAGTACTTC
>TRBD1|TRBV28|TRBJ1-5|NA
CASSPPGPGQGKPQHF
TGTGCCAGCAGTCCTCCGGGGCCGGGACAGGGGAAGCCCCAGCATTTT
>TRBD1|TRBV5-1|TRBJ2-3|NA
CASSLWGQGGTDTQYF
TGCGCCAGCAGCTTATGGGGACAGGGGGGGACAGATACGCAGTATTTT
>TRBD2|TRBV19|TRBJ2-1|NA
CASSTQTSGSHNEQFF
TGTGCCAGTAGTACCCAAACTAGCGGGAGCCACAATGAGCAGTTCTTC
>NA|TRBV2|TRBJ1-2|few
CASSAVNYGYTF
TGTGCCAGCAGTGCCGTTAACTATGGCTACACCTTC
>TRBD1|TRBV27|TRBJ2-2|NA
CASSSDRGRTGELFF
TGTGCCAGCAGTTCAGACAGGGGGCGCACCGGGGAGCTGTTTTTT
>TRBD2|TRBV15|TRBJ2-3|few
CATSRGTSEIDTQYF
TGTGCCACCAGCAGAGGGACTAGCGAGATAGATACGCAGTATTTT
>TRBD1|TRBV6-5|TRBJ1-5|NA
CASSIRQGRQPQHF
TGTGCCAGCAGTATTCGACAGGGTCGACAGCCCCAGCATTTT